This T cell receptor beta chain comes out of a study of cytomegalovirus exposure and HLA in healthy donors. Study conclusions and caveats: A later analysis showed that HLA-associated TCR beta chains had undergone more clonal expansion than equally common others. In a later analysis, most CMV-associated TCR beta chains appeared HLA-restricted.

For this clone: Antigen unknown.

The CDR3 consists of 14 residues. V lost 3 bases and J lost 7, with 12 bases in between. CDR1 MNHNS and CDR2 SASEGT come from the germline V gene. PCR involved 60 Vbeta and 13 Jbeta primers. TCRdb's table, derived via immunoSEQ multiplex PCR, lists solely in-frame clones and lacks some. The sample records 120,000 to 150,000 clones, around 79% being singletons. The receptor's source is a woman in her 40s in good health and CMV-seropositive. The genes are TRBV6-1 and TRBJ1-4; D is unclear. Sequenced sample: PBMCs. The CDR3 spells CASSDPSESEKLFF. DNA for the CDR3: TGTGCCAGCAGTGACCCAAGCGAAAGTGAAAAACTGTTTTTT.